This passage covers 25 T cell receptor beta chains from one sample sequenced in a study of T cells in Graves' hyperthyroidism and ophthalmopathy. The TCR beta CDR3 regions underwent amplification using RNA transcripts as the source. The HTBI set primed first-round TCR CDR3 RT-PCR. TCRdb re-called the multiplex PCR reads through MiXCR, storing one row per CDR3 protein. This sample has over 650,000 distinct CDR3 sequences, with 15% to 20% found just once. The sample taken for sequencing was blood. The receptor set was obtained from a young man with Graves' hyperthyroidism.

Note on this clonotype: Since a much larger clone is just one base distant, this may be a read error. CDR3 sequence (DNA): TGTGCCAGCAGCTGGCAGGGTTCCTACAATGAGCAGTTCTTC. Its protein product is CASSWQGSYNEQFF. This chain joins TRBV11-2 and TRBJ2-1; weak D call: TRBD1 (5 bases). Deletions cut 4 bases from V and 1 base from J, with 8 bases between. Germline-derived CDR1 and CDR2 are SGHAT and FQNNGV. The CDR3 is 14 amino acids.

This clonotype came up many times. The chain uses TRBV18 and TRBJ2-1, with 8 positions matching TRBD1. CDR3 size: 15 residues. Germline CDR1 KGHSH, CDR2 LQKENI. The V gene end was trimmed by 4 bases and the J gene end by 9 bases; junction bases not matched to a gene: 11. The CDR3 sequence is CASSRRDRSLGEQFF. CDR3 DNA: TGTGCCAGCTCACGGCGGGACAGGAGTTTGGGTGAGCAGTTCTTC.

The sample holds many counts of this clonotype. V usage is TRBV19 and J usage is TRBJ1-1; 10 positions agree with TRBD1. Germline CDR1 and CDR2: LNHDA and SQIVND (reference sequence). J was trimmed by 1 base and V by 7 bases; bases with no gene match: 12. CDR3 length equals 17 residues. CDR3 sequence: CASITLQGQGRNTEAFF. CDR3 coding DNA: TGTGCCAGTATCACCTTGCAGGGACAGGGGAGGAACACTGAAGCTTTCTTT. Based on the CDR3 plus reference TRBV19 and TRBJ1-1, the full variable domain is DGGITQSPKYLFRKEGQNVTLSCEQNLNHDAMYWYRQDPGQGLRLIYYSQIVNDFQKGDIAEGYSVSREKKESFPLTVTSAQKNPTAFYLCASITLQGQGRNTEAFFGQGTRLTVV.

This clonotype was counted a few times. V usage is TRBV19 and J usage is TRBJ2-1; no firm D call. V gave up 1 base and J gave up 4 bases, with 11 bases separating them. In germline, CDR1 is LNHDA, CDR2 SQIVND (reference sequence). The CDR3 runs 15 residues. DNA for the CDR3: TGTGCCAGTAGTATAGGAGGACGTAAATACAATGAGCAGTTCTTC. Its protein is CASSIGGRKYNEQFF.

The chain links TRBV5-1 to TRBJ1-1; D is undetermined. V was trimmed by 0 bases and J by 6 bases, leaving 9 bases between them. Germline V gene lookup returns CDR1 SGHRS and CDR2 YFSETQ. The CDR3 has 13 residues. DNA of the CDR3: TGCGCCAGCAGCTTGGCGGTGGGCGCTGAAGCTTTCTTT. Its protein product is CASSLAVGAEAFF. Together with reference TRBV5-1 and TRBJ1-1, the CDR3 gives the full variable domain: KAGVTQTPRYLIKTRGQQVTLSCSPISGHRSVSWYQQTPGQGLQFLFEYFSETQRNKGNFPGRFSGRQFSNSRSEMNVSTLELGDSALYLCASSLAVGAEAFFGQGTRLTVV.

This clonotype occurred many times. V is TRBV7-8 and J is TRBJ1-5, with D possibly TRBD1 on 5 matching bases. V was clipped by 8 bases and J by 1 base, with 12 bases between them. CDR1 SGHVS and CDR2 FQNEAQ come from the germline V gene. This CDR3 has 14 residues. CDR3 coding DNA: TGTGCCAGCCAAATACGGGGGAGCAATCAGCCCCAGCATTTT. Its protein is CASQIRGSNQPQHF.

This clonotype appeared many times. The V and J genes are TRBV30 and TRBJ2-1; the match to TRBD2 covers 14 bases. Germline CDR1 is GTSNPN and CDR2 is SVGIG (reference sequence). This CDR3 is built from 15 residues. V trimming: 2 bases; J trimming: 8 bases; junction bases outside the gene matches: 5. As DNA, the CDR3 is TGTGCCTGGAGTCCCGGGACTAGCGGGAGTGATGAGCAGTTCTTC. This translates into CAWSPGTSGSDEQFF.

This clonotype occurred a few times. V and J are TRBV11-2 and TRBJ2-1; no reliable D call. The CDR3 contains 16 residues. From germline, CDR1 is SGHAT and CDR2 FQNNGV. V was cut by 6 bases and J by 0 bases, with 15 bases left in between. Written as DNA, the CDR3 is TGTGCCAGCAGGCTCTACTCGGGCGCCTCCTACAATGAGCAGTTCTTC. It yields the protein CASRLYSGASYNEQFF.

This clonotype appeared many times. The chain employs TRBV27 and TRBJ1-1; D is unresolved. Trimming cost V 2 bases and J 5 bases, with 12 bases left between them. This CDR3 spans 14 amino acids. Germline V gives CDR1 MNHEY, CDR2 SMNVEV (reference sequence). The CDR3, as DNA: TGTGCCAGCAGTTTAGGTCTCGGTGGAACTGAAGCTTTCTTT. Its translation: CASSLGLGGTEAFF.

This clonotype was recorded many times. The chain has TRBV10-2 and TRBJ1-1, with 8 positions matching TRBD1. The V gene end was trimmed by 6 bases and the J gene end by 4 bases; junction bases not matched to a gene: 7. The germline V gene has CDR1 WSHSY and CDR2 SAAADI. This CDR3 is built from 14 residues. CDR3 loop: CASRRGQASTEAFF. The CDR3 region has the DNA TGCGCCAGCAGGAGGGGACAGGCGAGCACTGAAGCTTTCTTT.

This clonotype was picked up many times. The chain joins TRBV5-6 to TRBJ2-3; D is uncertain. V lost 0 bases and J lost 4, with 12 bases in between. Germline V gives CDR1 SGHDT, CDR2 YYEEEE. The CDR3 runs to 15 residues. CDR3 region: CASSLVAVASDTQYF. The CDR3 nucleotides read TGTGCCAGCAGCTTGGTCGCTGTAGCCTCAGATACGCAGTATTTT.

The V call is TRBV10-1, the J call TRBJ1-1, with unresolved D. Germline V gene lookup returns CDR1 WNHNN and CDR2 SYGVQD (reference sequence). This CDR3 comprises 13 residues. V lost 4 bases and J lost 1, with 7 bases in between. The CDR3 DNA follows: TGCGCCAGCAGTGTACAGCCGAACACTGAAGCTTTCTTT. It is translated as CASSVQPNTEAFF.

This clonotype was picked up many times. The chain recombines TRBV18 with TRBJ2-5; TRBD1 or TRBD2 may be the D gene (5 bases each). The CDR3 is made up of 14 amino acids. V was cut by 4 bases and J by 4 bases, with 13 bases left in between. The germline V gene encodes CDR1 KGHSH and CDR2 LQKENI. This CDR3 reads CASSRNAGTETQYF. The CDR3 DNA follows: TGTGCCAGCTCACGAAACGCAGGGACAGAGACCCAGTACTTC.

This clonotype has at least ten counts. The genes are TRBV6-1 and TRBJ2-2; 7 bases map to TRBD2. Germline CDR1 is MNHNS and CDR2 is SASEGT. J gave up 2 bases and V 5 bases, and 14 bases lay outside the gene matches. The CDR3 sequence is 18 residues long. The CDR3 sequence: CASSLLQPGLPNTGELFF. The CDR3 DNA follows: TGTGCCAGCAGTCTACTACAACCGGGACTACCCAACACCGGGGAGCTGTTTTTT.

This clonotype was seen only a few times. The CDR3 here is CATSDPLAAFTDTQYF. The CDR3 coding sequence is TGTGCCACCAGTGATCCTCTAGCGGCTTTCACAGATACGCAGTATTTT. The chain employs TRBV24-1 and TRBJ2-3; 7 positions agree with TRBD2. The germline gives CDR1 KGHDR, CDR2 SFDVKD. V shed 3 bases, J shed 2 bases, and the junction held 7 bases outside the gene matches. The CDR3 is made up of 16 amino acids.

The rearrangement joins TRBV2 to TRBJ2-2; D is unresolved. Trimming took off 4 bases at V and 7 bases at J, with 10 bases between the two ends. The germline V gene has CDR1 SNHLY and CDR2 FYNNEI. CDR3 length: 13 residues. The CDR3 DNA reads TGTGCCAGCAGTGCAACGGGCCACGGGGAGCTGTTTTTT. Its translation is CASSATGHGELFF.

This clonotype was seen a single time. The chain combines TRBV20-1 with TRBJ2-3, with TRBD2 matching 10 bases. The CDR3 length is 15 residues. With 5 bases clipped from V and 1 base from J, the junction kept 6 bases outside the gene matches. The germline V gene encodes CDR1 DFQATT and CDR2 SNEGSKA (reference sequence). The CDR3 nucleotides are TGCAGTGCTGGTACTAGCGGGAAAGGCACAGATACGCAGTATTTT. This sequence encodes CSAGTSGKGTDTQYF.

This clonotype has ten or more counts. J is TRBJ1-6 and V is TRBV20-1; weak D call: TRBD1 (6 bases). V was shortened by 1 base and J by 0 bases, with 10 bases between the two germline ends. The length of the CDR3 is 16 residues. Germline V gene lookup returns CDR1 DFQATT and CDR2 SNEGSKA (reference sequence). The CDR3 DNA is TGCAGTGCTAGAGTGTCCAGGGGCTCCTATAATTCACCCCTCCACTTT. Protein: CSARVSRGSYNSPLHF.

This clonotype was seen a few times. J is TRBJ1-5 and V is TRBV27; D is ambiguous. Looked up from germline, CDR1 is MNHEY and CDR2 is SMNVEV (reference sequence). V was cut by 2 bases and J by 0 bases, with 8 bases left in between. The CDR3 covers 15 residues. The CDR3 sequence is CASSLHVNSNQPQHF. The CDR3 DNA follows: TGTGCCAGCAGTTTACACGTTAATAGCAATCAGCCCCAGCATTTT.

CDR3 in amino acids: CASSRQGDFAEAFF. As DNA, the CDR3 is TGTGCCAGCTCAAGACAGGGGGATTTCGCTGAAGCTTTCTTT. V is TRBV18 and J is TRBJ1-1; 9 nucleotides match TRBD1. The CDR3 has 14 residues. Germline CDR1 reads KGHSH; CDR2 reads LQKENI. The V gene end was trimmed by 5 bases and the J gene end by 6 bases; junction bases not matched to a gene: 7.

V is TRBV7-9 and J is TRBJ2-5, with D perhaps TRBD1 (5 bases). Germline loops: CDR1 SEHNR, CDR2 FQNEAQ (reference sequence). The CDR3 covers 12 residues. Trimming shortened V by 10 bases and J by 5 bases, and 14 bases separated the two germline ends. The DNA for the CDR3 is TGTGCCACCGCCTTAGGGGCTGAGACCCAGTACTTC. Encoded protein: CATALGAETQYF.

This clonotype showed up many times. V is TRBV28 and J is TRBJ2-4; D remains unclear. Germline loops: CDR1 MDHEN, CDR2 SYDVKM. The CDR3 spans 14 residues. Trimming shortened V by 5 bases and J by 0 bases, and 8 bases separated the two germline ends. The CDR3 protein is CASSISLAKNIQYF. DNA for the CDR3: TGTGCCAGCAGTATTAGCCTAGCCAAAAACATTCAGTACTTC.

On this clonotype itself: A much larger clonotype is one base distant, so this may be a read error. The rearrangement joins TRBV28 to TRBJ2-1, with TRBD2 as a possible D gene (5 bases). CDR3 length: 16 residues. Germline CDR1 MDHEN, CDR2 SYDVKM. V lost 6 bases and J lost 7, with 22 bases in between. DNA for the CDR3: TGTGCCAGCAGACCCCTACCGGGAAAATATGGAAATGAGCAGTTCTTC. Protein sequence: CASRPLPGKYGNEQFF.

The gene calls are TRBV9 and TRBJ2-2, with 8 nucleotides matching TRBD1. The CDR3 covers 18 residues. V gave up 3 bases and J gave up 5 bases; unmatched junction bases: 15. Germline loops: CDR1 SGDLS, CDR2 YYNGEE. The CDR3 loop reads CASSEPTDRAEETGELFF. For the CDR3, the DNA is TGTGCCAGCAGCGAGCCAACGGACAGGGCGGAAGAGACCGGGGAGCTGTTTTTT.

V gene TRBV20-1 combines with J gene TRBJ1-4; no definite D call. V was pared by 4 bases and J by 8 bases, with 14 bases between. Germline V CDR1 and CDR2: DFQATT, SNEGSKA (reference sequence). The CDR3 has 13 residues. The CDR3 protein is CSATGDRGEKLFF. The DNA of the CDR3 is TGCAGTGCTACTGGGGATAGAGGCGAAAAACTGTTTTTT.